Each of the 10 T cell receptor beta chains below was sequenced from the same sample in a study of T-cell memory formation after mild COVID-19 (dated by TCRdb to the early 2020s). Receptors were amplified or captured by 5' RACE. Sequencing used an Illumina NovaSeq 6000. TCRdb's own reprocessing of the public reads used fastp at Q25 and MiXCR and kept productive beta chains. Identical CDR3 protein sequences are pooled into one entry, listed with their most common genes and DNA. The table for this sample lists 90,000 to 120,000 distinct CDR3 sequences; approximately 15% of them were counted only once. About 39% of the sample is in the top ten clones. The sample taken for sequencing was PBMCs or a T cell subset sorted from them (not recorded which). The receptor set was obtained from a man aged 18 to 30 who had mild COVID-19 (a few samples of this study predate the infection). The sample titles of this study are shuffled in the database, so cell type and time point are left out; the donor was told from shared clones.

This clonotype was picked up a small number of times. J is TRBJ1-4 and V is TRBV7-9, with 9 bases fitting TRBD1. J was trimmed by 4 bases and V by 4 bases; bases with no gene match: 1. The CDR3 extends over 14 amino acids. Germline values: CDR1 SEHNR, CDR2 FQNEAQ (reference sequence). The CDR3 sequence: CASSSTGGNEKLFF. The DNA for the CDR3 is TGTGCCAGCAGCTCGACAGGGGGTAATGAAAAACTGTTTTTT. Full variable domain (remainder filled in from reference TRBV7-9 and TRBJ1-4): DTGVSQNPRHKITKRGQNVTFRCDPISEHNRLYWYRQTLGQGPEFLTYFQNEAQLEKSRLLSDRFSAERPKGSFSTLEIQRTEQGDSAMYLCASSSTGGNEKLFFGSGTQLSVL.

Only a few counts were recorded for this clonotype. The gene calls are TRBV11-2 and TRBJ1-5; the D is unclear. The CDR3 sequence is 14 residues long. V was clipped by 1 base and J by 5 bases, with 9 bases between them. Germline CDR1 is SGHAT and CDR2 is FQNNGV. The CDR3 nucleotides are TGTGCCAGCAGCTTAGGCGGGGAGCATCAGCCCCAGCATTTT. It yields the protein CASSLGGEHQPQHF.

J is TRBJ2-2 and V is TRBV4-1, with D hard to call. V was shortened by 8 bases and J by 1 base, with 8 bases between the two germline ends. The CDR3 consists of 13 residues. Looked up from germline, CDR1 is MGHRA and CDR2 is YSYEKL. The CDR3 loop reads CASAALNTGELFF. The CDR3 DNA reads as TGCGCCAGCGCGGCGTTGAACACCGGGGAGCTGTTTTTT.

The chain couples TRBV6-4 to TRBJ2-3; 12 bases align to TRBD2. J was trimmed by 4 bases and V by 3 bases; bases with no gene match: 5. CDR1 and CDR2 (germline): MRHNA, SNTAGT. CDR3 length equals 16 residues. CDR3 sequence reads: CASSESSGGASDTQYF. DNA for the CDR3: TGTGCCAGCAGTGAGTCTAGCGGGGGGGCCTCAGATACGCAGTATTTT.

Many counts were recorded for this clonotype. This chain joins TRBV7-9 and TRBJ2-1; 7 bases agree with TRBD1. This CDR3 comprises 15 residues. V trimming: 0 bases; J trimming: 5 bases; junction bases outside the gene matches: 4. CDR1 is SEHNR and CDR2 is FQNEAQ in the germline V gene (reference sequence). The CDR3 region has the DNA TGTGCCAGCAGCTTAGCACAGGGGATCCACAATGAGCAGTTCTTC. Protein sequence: CASSLAQGIHNEQFF. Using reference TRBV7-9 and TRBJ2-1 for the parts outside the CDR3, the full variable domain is DTGVSQNPRHKITKRGQNVTFRCDPISEHNRLYWYRQTLGQGPEFLTYFQNEAQLEKSRLLSDRFSAERPKGSFSTLEIQRTEQGDSAMYLCASSLAQGIHNEQFFGPGTRLTVL.

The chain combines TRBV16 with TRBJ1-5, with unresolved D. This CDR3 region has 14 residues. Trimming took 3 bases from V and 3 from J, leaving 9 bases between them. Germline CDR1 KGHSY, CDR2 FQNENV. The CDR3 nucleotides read TGTGCCAGCAGCCATAGGACGGACAATCAGCCCCAGCATTTT. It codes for CASSHRTDNQPQHF.

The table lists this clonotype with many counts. In DNA, the CDR3 is TGTGCCAGCAGCTTACAGGGTTTTGGGGAGACCCAGTACTTC. Protein product: CASSLQGFGETQYF. This chain connects TRBV7-9 to TRBJ2-5; possibly TRBD1 for D (5 bases). Trimming removed 2 bases from V and 5 bases from J, with 12 bases in between. CDR3 length: 14 residues. Germline CDR1 reads SEHNR; CDR2 reads FQNEAQ (reference sequence).

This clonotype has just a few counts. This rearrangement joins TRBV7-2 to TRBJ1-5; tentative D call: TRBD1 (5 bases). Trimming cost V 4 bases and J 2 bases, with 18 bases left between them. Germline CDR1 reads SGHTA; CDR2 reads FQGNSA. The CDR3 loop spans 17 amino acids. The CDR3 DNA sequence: TGTGCCAGCAGCTACGGCCCGAGACAGACGGGCAATCAGCCCCAGCATTTT. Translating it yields CASSYGPRQTGNQPQHF.

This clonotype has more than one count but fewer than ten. CDR3: CASSPAGPNSPLHF. The CDR3 nucleotides are TGCGCCAGCAGTCCTGCCGGTCCTAATTCACCCCTCCACTTT. The chain employs TRBV4-1 and TRBJ1-6; D ambiguous. V lost 6 bases and J lost 6, with 12 bases in between. The CDR3 length is 14 residues. Germline values: CDR1 MGHRA, CDR2 YSYEKL.

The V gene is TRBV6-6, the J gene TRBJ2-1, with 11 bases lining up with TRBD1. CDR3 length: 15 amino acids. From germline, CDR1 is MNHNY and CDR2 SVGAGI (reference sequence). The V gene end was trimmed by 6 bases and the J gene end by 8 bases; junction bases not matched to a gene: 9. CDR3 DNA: TGTGCCAGCAGCACCTTGGACAGGGGGCACTATGAGCAGTTCTTC. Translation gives CASSTLDRGHYEQFF.